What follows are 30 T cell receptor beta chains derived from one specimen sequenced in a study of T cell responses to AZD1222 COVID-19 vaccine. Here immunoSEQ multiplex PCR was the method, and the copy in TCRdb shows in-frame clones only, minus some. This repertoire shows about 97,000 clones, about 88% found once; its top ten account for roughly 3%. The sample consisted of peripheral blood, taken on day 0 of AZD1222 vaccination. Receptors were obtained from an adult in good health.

In nucleotides, the CDR3 is TGTGCCAGCAGCCAAGATGCCACAGGGGCTGGCTACACCTTC. It is translated as CASSQDATGAGYTF. This chain links TRBV3-1 (or the pseudogene TRBV3-2) with TRBJ1-2, with TRBD1 matching over 7 bases. Germline values: CDR1 LGHDT, CDR2 YNNKEL (reference sequence). V lost 0 bases to trimming and J lost 7 bases; unmatched junction nucleotides: 5. This CDR3 contains 14 residues.

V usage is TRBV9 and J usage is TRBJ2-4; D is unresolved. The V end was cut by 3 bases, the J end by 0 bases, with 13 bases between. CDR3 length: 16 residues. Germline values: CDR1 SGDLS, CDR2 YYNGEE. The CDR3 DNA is TGTGCCAGCAGCGACGACACTACTCTAGCCAAAAACATTCAGTACTTC. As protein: CASSDDTTLAKNIQYF.

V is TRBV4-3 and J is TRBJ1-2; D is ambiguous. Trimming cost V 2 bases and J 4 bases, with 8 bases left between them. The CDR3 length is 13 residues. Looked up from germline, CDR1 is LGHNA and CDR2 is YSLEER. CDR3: CASSQLRAYGYTF. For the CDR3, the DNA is TGCGCCAGCAGCCAACTCAGAGCCTATGGCTACACCTTC.

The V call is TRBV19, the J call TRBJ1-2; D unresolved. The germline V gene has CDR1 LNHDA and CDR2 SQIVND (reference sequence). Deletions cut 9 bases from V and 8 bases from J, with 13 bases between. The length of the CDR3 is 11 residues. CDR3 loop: CASKQERGYTF. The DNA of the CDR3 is TGTGCCAGCAAACAAGAGAGGGGCTACACCTTC.

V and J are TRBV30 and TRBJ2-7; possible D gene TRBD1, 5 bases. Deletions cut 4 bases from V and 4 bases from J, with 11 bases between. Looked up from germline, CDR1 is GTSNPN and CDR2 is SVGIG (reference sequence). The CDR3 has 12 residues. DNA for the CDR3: TGTGCCTGGACCCCGGACAATTACGAGCAGTACTTC. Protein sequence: CAWTPDNYEQYF.

The CDR3 bases are TGTGCCAGCACCAAACAGGGCTCTGGGGCCAACGTCCTGACTTTC. The encoded protein is CASTKQGSGANVLTF. This sequence joins TRBV7-3 and TRBJ2-6; D is possibly TRBD1 (6 bases). Germline CDR1 SGHTA, CDR2 FQGTGA. The V end was cut by 7 bases, the J end by 0 bases, with 10 bases between. The CDR3 extends over 15 amino acids.

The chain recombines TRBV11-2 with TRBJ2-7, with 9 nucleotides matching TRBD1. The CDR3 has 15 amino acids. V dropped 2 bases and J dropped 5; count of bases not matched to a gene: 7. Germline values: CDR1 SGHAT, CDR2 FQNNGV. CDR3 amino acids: CASSLRGTGSDEQYF. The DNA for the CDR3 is TGTGCCAGCAGCTTAAGGGGGACAGGGAGTGACGAGCAGTACTTC.

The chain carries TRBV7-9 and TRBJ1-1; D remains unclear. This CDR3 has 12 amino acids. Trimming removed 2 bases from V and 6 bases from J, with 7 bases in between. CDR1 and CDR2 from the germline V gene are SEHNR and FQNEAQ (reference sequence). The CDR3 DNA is TGTGCCAGCAGCTTAACCGGGGCTGAAGCTTTCTTT. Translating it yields CASSLTGAEAFF.

CDR3 coding DNA: TGTGCCAGCATACAGGGTAGAGATACGCAGTATTTT. This gives the protein CASIQGRDTQYF. The chain has TRBV6-5 and TRBJ2-3, with D tentatively TRBD1 (6 bases). Trimming left V 7 bases short and J 5 bases short, with 10 bases between. The CDR3 runs to 12 residues. From germline, CDR1 is MNHEY and CDR2 SVGAGI.

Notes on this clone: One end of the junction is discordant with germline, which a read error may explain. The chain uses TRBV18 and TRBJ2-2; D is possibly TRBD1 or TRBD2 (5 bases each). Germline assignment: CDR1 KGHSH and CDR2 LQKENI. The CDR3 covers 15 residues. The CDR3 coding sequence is TGTGCCAGCGCACCCCGGGACCTGAACACCGGGGAGCTGTTTTTT. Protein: CASAPRDLNTGELFF.

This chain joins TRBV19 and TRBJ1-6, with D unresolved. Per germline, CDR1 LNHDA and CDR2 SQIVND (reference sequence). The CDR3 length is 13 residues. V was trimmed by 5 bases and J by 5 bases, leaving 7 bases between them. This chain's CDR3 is CASSGSDNSPLHF. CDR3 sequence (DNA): TGTGCCAGTAGTGGGTCAGATAATTCACCCCTCCACTTT.

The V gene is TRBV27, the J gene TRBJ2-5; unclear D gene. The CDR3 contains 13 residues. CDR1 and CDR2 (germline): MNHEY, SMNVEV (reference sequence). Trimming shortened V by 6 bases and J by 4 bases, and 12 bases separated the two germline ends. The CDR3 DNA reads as TGTGCCAGCAGCCGGACGGAGAGAGAGACCCAGTACTTC. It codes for CASSRTERETQYF.

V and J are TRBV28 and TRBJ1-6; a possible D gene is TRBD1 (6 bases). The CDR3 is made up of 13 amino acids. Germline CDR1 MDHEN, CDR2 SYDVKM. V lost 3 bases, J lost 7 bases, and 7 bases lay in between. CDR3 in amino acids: CASSLDRNSPLHF. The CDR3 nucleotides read TGTGCCAGCAGTTTGGACAGAAATTCACCCCTCCACTTT.

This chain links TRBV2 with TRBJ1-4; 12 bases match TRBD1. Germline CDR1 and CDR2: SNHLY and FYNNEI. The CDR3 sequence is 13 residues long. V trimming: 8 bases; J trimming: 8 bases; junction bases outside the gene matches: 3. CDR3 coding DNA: TGTGCCAGCCGGGACAGGGGGCAGGAAAAACTGTTTTTT. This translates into CASRDRGQEKLFF.

DNA for the CDR3: TGTGCCAGCAGCCCTTTGGCGGGGGGCAACCTCTCTGGGGCCAACGTCCTGACTTTC. Translating gives CASSPLAGGNLSGANVLTF. The chain employs TRBV7-9 and TRBJ2-6; 8 positions agree with TRBD2. The CDR3 length is 19 residues. The V gene end was trimmed by 5 bases and the J gene end by 0 bases; junction bases not matched to a gene: 12. The germline V gene has CDR1 SEHNR and CDR2 FQNEAQ (reference sequence).

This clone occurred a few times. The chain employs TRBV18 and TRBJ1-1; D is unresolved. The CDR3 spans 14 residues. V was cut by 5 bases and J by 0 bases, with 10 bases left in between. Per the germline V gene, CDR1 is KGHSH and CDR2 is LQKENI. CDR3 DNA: TGTGCCAGCTCATCAGATTACATGAACACTGAAGCTTTCTTT. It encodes CASSSDYMNTEAFF.

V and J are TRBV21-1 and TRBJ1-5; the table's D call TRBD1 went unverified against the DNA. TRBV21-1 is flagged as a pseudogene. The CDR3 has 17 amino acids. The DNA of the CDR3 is TGTGCCAGCAGCAAACGGCCTCTGGGACAGGGGAGGCAGCCCCAGCATTTT. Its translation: CASSKRPLGQGRQPQHF.

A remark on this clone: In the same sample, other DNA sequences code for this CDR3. CDR3 sequence reads: CASSLLMNTEAFF. The CDR3 bases are TGTGCCAGCAGTTTACTGATGAACACTGAAGCTTTCTTT. The chain has TRBV27 and TRBJ1-1; D is unclear. Germline CDR1 MNHEY, CDR2 SMNVEV (reference sequence). This CDR3 is built from 13 residues. Between the trimmed V and J ends, which lost 2 bases and 0 bases, there was a span of 4 bases.

The CDR3 region is CASSYSAGRGLRDEQYF. The CDR3, as DNA: TGTGCCAGCAGTTACTCGGCGGGCAGGGGGCTAAGAGACGAGCAGTACTTC. The chain carries TRBV6-2 or TRBV6-3 and TRBJ2-7, with 8 bases lining up with TRBD1. CDR1 and CDR2 from the germline V gene are MNHEY and SVGEGT. The CDR3 length is 17 residues. V gave up 0 bases and J gave up 5 bases; unmatched junction bases: 12.

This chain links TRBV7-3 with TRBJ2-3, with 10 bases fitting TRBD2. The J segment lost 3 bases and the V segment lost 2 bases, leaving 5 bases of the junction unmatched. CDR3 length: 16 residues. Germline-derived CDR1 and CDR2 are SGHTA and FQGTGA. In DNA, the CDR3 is TGTGCCAGCAGCTTAGGACTAGCGGCGGGTACAGATACGCAGTATTTT. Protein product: CASSLGLAAGTDTQYF.

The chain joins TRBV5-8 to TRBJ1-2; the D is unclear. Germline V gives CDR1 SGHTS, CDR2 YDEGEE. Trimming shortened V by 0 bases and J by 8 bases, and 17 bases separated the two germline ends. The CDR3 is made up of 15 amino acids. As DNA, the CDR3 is TGTGCCAGCAGCTTGGGAGTCGGCAGGACGGGAGGCTACACCTTC. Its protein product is CASSLGVGRTGGYTF.

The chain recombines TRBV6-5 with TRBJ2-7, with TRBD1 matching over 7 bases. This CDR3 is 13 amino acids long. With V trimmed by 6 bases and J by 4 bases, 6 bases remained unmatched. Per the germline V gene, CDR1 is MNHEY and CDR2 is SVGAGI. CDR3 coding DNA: TGTGCCAGCAGGTTTTCACAGGGGTACGAGCAGTACTTC. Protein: CASRFSQGYEQYF.

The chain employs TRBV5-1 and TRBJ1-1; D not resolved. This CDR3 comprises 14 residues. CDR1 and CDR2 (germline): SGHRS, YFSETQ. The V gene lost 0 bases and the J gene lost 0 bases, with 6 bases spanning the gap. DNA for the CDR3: TGCGCCAGCAGCTTGGCAGAGATGAACACTGAAGCTTTCTTT. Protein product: CASSLAEMNTEAFF.

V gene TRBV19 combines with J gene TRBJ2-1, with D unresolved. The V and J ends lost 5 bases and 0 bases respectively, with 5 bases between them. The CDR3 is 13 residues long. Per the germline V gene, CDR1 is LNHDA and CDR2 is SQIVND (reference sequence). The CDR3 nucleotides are TGTGCCAGTAGTCCGAACTCCTACAATGAGCAGTTCTTC. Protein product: CASSPNSYNEQFF. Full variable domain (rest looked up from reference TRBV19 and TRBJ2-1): DGGITQSPKYLFRKEGQNVTLSCEQNLNHDAMYWYRQDPGQGLRLIYYSQIVNDFQKGDIAEGYSVSREKKESFPLTVTSAQKNPTAFYLCASSPNSYNEQFFGPGTRLTVL.

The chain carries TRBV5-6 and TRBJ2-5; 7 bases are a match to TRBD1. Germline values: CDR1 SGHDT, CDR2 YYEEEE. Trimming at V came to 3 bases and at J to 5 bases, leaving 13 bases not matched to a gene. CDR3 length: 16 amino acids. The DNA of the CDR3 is TGTGCCAGCAGCTCGATGGGACAGCGTAGGGGGGAGACCCAGTACTTC. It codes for CASSSMGQRRGETQYF.

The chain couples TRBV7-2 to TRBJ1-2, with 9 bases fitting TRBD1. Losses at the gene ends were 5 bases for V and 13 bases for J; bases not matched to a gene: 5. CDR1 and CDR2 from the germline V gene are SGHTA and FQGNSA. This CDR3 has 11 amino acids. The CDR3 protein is CASSGGQGCTF. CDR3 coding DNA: TGTGCCAGCAGCGGGGGACAGGGTTGCACCTTC.

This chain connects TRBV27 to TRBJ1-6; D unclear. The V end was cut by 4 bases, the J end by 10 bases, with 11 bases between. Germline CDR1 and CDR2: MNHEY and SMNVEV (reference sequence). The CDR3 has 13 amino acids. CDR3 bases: TGTGCCAGCAGTTCCCCGACCGGCTCACCCCTCCACTTT. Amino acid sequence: CASSSPTGSPLHF.

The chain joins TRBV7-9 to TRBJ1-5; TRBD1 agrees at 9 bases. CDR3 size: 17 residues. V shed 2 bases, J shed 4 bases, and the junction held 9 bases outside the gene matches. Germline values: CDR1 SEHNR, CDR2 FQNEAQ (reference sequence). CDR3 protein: CASSLWTGVGVNQPQHF. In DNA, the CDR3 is TGTGCCAGCAGCTTATGGACAGGGGTCGGGGTGAATCAGCCCCAGCATTTT.

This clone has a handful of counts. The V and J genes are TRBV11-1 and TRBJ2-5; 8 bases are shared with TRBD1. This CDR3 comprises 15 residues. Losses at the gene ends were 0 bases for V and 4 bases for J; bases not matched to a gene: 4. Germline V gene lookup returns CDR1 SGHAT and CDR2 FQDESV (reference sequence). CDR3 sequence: CASSLAETGAETQYF. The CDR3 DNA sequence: TGTGCCAGCAGCTTAGCGGAGACAGGGGCAGAGACCCAGTACTTC.

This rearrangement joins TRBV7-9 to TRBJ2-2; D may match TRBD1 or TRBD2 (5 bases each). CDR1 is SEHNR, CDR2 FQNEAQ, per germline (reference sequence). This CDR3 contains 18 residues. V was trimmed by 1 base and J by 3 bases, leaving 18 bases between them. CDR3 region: CASSLEGAGTEDTGELFF. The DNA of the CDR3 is TGTGCCAGCAGCTTAGAAGGGGCGGGCACGGAGGACACCGGGGAGCTGTTTTTT.